This TCR beta chain was captured by sequencing in a study of blood T cell repertoires in COVID-19. Background on the study: The United States, Italy and Spain supplied acute and convalescent COVID-19 samples. Nucleic acid was either cDNA or gDNA, and it came from T cells, B-cell-depleted T cells, or PBMCs.

Patients from Seattle were sampled longitudinally, starting during active infection. This clone has only one observation. In the original processing: From reference gene primer amplification, estimates of nucleated cell counts were derived. Here immunoSEQ multiplex PCR was the method, and the copy in TCRdb shows in-frame clones only, minus some. That table is the source of V, J and clone size, and D and trimming were worked out from the DNA. The sample lists approximately 190,000 clones, around 76% occurring once. The germline V gene has CDR1 SGHDN and CDR2 FVKESK. Trimming at V came to 0 bases and at J to 0 bases, leaving 6 bases not matched to a gene. The CDR3 runs to 19 residues.

Sequenced input: peripheral blood. The chain is built from TRBV14 and TRBJ2-1, with 12 positions matching TRBD2. The TCR comes from a woman between 55 and 75 years old with COVID-19, enrolled during active disease. CDR3 in DNA: TGTGCCAGCAGCCAAGATAGACGGACTAGCGGGACCTCCTACAATGAGCAGTTCTTC. The encoded protein is CASSQDRRTSGTSYNEQFF.